The T cell receptor beta chain described here comes from a study of regulatory T cells in long-lasting Graves disease. This sample's time point: newly diagnosed GD, antithyroid drugs for less than 3 months. Researchers made the TCR library from RNA that was extracted from PBMCs. The study's findings and limits: Exclusively peripheral blood, rather than thyroid tissue, was studied.

Looked up from germline, CDR1 is SGDLS and CDR2 is YYNGEE. Germline trimming cut 3 bases from V and 0 bases from J; bases unmatched to any gene: 2. The CDR3 covers 16 residues. This clonotype was detected many times. Its antigen is unknown. Arm-PCR with iRepertoire HTBI primers amplified the CDR3 regions for these TCR beta libraries. TCRdb recomputed calls from the multiplex PCR reads with MiXCR, one row per CDR3 protein. Here the sample spans about 400,000 distinct CDR3 sequences, about 15% being singletons. These data were also filed under a second study, of T cells in Graves' hyperthyroidism and ophthalmopathy.

The source material was peripheral blood mononuclear cells (PBMCs), sampled at new diagnosis, from a patient treated with antithyroid drugs. This TCR was sampled from a woman between 35 and 50 years old with Graves disease. The chain recombines TRBV9 with TRBJ1-6; 8 bases agree with TRBD1. This CDR3 reads CASSAGQGSYNSPLHF. The DNA for the CDR3 is TGTGCCAGCAGCGCCGGACAGGGCTCCTATAATTCACCCCTCCACTTT.